This entry lists 17 T cell receptor beta chains sequenced from one sample in a study of blood T cell repertoires in COVID-19. Clones were read by immunoSEQ multiplex PCR, and TCRdb kept only the in-frame ones, dropping some. This table holds about 73,000 clones, roughly 83% found once. The sequenced material came from peripheral blood. The receptors come from a man older than 75 with active or convalescent COVID-19.

This sequence joins TRBV2 and TRBJ1-5; 7 bases align to TRBD1. This CDR3 comprises 16 residues. Germline CDR1 and CDR2: SNHLY and FYNNEI. The V gene end was trimmed by 5 bases and the J gene end by 3 bases; junction bases not matched to a gene: 10. CDR3: CASSRRQGNNNQPQHF. For the CDR3, the DNA is TGTGCCAGCAGTCGCCGACAGGGAAATAACAATCAGCCCCAGCATTTT.

The J gene is TRBJ2-5, the V gene TRBV7-2, with 12 nucleotides matching TRBD2. Per germline, CDR1 SGHTA and CDR2 FQGNSA. After removal of 4 bases from V and 2 bases from J, the junction contained 5 bases not matched to a gene. The CDR3 consists of 16 residues. The CDR3, as DNA: TGTGCCAGCAGCTCAGCTCTAGCGGGGGGGCAAGAGACCCAGTACTTC. Protein: CASSSALAGGQETQYF.

The sample holds one count of this clone. V gene TRBV11-2 combines with J gene TRBJ2-5; D is unclear. This CDR3 spans 14 amino acids. Germline V gene sequence: CDR1 SGHAT, CDR2 FQNNGV. The V end was cut by 0 bases, the J end by 5 bases, with 10 bases between. DNA of the CDR3: TGTGCCAGCAGCTTAGAGAGAAACGGGGAGACCCAGTACTTC. Protein sequence: CASSLERNGETQYF.

The chain uses TRBV29-1 and TRBJ2-3, with unresolved D. There are 12 residues in the CDR3. The V gene's germline CDR1 is SQVTM and CDR2 ANQGSEA. The V end lost 0 bases, the J end lost 1 base, and 2 bases lay between the germline ends. The CDR3 DNA follows: TGCAGCGTTGAAGACGGCACAGATACGCAGTATTTT. Encoded protein: CSVEDGTDTQYF.

This sequence joins TRBV6-5 and TRBJ1-2; D is unresolved. The V gene lost 5 bases and the J gene lost 5 bases, with 18 bases spanning the gap. This CDR3 has 15 residues. Germline CDR1 and CDR2: MNHEY and SVGAGI. The CDR3 reads CASSPDVGHLYGYTF. In nucleotides, the CDR3 is TGTGCCAGCAGTCCGGATGTGGGCCACCTTTATGGCTACACCTTC.

The chain links TRBV6-4 to TRBJ1-1, with D hard to call. Deletions cut 9 bases from V and 0 bases from J, with 14 bases between. Germline V gene sequence: CDR1 MRHNA, CDR2 SNTAGT. CDR3 length: 14 residues. The CDR3 nucleotides are TGTGCCAGTTCTCGGGATTTGATGAACACTGAAGCTTTCTTT. Translated: CASSRDLMNTEAFF.

The chain joins TRBV10-1 to TRBJ1-2; TRBD1 might be the D (6 bases). The CDR3 has 13 amino acids. CDR1 and CDR2 from the germline V gene are WNHNN and SYGVQD (reference sequence). V shed 8 bases and J shed 0 bases, with 10 bases lying between them. The DNA of the CDR3 is TGCGCCAGCTCCCGGGACACTAACTATGGCTACACCTTC. It encodes CASSRDTNYGYTF.

In this sample, this clone turned up a few times. The chain is built from TRBV13 and TRBJ2-1; possibly TRBD1 for D (6 bases). The CDR3 is made up of 16 amino acids. CDR1 and CDR2 (germline): PRHDT, FYEKMQ (reference sequence). V was cut by 1 base and J by 0 bases, with 10 bases left in between. CDR3 protein: CASSLVQGSSYNEQFF. As DNA, the CDR3 is TGTGCCAGCAGCTTAGTGCAGGGGAGCTCCTACAATGAGCAGTTCTTC.

This clone was found once. The chain is built from TRBV7-2 and TRBJ1-6, with D possibly being TRBD1 (6 bases). The ends were cut back, 5 bases at V and 2 bases at J, with 10 bases in the middle. CDR1 and CDR2 from the germline V gene are SGHTA and FQGNSA. The CDR3 covers 15 residues. CDR3 region: CASSTGWAYNSPLHF. The CDR3, as DNA: TGTGCCAGCAGCACAGGGTGGGCCTATAATTCACCCCTCCACTTT.

The chain links TRBV5-1 to TRBJ2-2, with TRBD2 matching over 15 bases. The CDR3 length is 17 residues. V trimming: 4 bases; J trimming: 9 bases; junction bases outside the gene matches: 10. CDR1 is SGHRS and CDR2 is YFSETQ in the germline V gene. The CDR3 loop is CASSPGTSGRSLRELFF. CDR3 DNA: TGCGCCAGCAGCCCTGGGACTAGCGGGAGGTCCTTGAGGGAGCTGTTTTTT.

A few counts support this clone. This chain uses TRBV6-5 with TRBJ1-1; 7 nucleotides line up with TRBD1. The CDR3 runs 15 residues. V lost 2 bases and J lost 1; bases outside the gene matches: 4. CDR1 and CDR2 (germline): MNHEY, SVGAGI. DNA of the CDR3: TGTGCCAGCAGTTACCAGGGACAGAGGAACACTGAAGCTTTCTTT. This sequence encodes CASSYQGQRNTEAFF.

The chain links TRBV28 to TRBJ2-5, with TRBD1 as a possible D gene (5 bases). The CDR3 is 14 amino acids. Trimming took off 7 bases at V and 2 bases at J, with 14 bases between the two ends. Germline V gene lookup returns CDR1 MDHEN and CDR2 SYDVKM. CDR3 loop: CASTLQGQQETQYF. In DNA, the CDR3 is TGTGCCAGCACGCTCCAGGGTCAGCAAGAGACCCAGTACTTC.

The chain carries TRBV27 and TRBJ1-2, with TRBD1 matching over 12 bases. The CDR3 loop spans 17 amino acids. After removal of 0 bases from V and 8 bases from J, the junction contained 10 bases not matched to a gene. The V gene's germline CDR1 is MNHEY and CDR2 SMNVEV (reference sequence). CDR3 loop: CASSLSGTGGPILGYTF. As DNA, the CDR3 is TGTGCCAGCAGTTTATCTGGGACAGGGGGCCCTATCTTGGGCTACACCTTC.

The chain is built from TRBV6-5 and TRBJ1-2; TRBD1 agrees at 7 bases. The length of the CDR3 is 13 residues. CDR1 and CDR2 (germline): MNHEY, SVGAGI. The V segment lost 5 bases and the J segment 3 bases; nucleotides outside the gene matches: 3. This CDR3 reads CASSHTGDYGYTF. CDR3 nucleotides: TGTGCCAGCAGTCATACAGGGGACTATGGCTACACCTTC.

This clone was picked up a small number of times. The rearrangement joins TRBV6-5 to TRBJ1-6; TRBD1 matches 7 bases. Germline trimming cut 5 bases from V and 8 bases from J; bases unmatched to any gene: 6. The CDR3 runs to 14 residues. Germline CDR1 is MNHEY and CDR2 is SVGAGI. The chain's CDR3 is CASSQRQGYSPLHF. The CDR3 DNA sequence: TGTGCCAGCAGTCAAAGACAGGGTTATTCACCCCTCCACTTT.

The V and J genes are TRBV30 and TRBJ2-5; the match to TRBD1 covers 7 bases. Germline values: CDR1 GTSNPN, CDR2 SVGIG (reference sequence). The CDR3 totals 12 residues. In DNA, the CDR3 is TGTGCGCTGGCTGGGGCAGGGGGGACCCAGTACTTC. It yields the protein CALAGAGGTQYF.

This clone turned up a few times. CDR3 coding DNA: TGTGCCAGCAGCTTGGAGGGGCCCGGTGGCTACACCTTC. Amino acid sequence: CASSLEGPGGYTF. The chain is built from TRBV7-9 and TRBJ1-2, with D tentatively TRBD1 (5 bases). V was clipped by 3 bases and J by 7 bases, with 12 bases between them. The CDR3 extends over 13 amino acids. Germline CDR1 and CDR2: SEHNR and FQNEAQ (reference sequence).